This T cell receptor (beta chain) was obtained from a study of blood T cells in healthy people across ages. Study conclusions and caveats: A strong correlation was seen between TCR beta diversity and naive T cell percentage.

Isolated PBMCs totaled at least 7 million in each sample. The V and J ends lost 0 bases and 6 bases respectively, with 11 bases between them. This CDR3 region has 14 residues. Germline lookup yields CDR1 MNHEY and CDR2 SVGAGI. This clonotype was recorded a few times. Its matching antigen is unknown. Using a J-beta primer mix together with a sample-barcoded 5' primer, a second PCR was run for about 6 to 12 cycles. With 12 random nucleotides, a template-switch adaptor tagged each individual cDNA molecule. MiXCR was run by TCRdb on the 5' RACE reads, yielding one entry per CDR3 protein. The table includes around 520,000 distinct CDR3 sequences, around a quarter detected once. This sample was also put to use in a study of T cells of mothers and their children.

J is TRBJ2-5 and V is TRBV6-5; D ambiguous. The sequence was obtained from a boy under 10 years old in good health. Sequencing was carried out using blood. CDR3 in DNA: TGTGCCAGCAGTTACTCGACTGGGAAACAGACCCAGTACTTC. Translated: CASSYSTGKQTQYF.